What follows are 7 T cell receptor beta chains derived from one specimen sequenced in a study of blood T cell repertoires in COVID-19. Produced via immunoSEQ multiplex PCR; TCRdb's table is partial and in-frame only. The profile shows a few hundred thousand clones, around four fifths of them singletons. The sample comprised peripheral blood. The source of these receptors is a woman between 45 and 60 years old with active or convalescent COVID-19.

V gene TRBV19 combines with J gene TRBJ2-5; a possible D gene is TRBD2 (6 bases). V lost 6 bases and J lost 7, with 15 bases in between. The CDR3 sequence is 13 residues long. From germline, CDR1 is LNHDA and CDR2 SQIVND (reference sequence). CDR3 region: CASRAEGPGTQYF. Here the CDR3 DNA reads TGTGCCAGTAGAGCGGAGGGCCCGGGGACCCAGTACTTC.

The DNA for the CDR3 is TGTGCCAGCAGTTTATTGCGGACAGGGATGTCCGGGGAGCTGTTTTTT. Translation gives CASSLLRTGMSGELFF. The V and J genes are TRBV27 and TRBJ2-2, with 8 nucleotides matching TRBD1. CDR1 MNHEY and CDR2 SMNVEV come from the germline V gene (reference sequence). Trimming removed 1 base from V and 6 bases from J; junction bases left unmatched: 7. This CDR3 has 16 amino acids.

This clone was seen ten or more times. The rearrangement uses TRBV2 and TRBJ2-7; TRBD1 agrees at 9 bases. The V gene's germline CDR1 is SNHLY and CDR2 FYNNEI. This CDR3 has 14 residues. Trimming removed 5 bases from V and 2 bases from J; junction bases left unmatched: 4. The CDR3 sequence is CASSRQGDTYEQYF. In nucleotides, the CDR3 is TGTGCCAGCAGTAGACAGGGGGATACCTACGAGCAGTACTTC.

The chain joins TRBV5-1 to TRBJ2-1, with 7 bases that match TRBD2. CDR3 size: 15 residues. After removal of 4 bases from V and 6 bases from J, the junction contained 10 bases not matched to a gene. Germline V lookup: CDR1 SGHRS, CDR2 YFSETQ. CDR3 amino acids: CASSLMGGVGNEQFF. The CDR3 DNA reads TGCGCCAGCAGCCTGATGGGAGGGGTAGGCAATGAGCAGTTCTTC.

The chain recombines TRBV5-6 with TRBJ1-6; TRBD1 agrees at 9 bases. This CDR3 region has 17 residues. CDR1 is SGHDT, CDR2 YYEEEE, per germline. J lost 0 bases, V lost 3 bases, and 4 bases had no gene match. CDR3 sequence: CASSSRTGDSYNSPLHF. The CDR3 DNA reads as TGTGCCAGCAGCTCAAGGACAGGGGACTCCTATAATTCACCCCTCCACTTT.

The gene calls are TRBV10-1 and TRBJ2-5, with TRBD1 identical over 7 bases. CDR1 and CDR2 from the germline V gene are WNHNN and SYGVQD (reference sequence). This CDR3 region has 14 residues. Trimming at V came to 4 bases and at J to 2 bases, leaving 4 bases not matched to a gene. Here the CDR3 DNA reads TGCGCCAGCAGTGTGACAGGGTTGCAAGAGACCCAGTACTTC. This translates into CASSVTGLQETQYF.

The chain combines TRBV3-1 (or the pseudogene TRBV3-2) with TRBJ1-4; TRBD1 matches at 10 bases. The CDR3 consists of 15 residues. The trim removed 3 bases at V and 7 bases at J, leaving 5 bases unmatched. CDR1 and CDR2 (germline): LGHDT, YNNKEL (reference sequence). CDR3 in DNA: TGTGCCAGCAGCCACTGGGACAGGGGCAGTGAAAAACTGTTTTTT. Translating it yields CASSHWDRGSEKLFF.